Each of the 19 T cell receptor beta chains below was sequenced from the same sample in a study of Ad26.COV2.S vaccination and SARS-CoV-2 variants. Sequencing was performed with immunoSEQ multiplex PCR; in TCRdb, only in-frame clones are kept and a portion is missing. The sample carries about 94,000 clones, 82% recorded once. Sequencing was performed on peripheral blood, taken after recovery from COVID-19. Receptor source: a human donor who had recovered from COVID-19.

This chain joins TRBV7-9 and TRBJ2-7; TRBD1 aligns across 8 bases. The CDR3 runs to 13 residues. Germline V gene data show CDR1 as SEHNR and CDR2 as FQNEAQ (reference sequence). Germline trimming cut 5 bases from V and 2 bases from J; bases unmatched to any gene: 2. CDR3 amino acids: CASSATGAYEQYF. CDR3 bases: TGTGCCAGCAGCGCGACAGGGGCCTACGAGCAGTACTTC. The full variable domain, with the rest looked up from reference TRBV7-9 and TRBJ2-7, is DTGVSQNPRHKITKRGQNVTFRCDPISEHNRLYWYRQTLGQGPEFLTYFQNEAQLEKSRLLSDRFSAERPKGSFSTLEIQRTEQGDSAMYLCASSATGAYEQYFGPGTRLTVT.

The chain has TRBV12-2 and TRBJ2-3; TRBD1, the table's D call, lacks a check against the DNA. TRBV12-2 is termed a pseudogene. The CDR3 is 14 residues long. The DNA for the CDR3 is TGTGCAAGTCGCTCAGGGGCTCGCACAGATACGCAGTATTTT. Its protein is CASRSGARTDTQYF.

The chain employs TRBV6-1 and TRBJ1-5; perhaps TRBD1 as D (6 bases). The V end lost 4 bases, the J end lost 0 bases, and 13 bases lay between the germline ends. Germline loops: CDR1 MNHNS, CDR2 SASEGT. The CDR3 totals 16 residues. The CDR3 loop reads CASSAHRVNSNQPQHF. Here the CDR3 DNA reads TGTGCCAGCAGTGCCCACAGGGTTAATAGCAATCAGCCCCAGCATTTT.

V usage is TRBV28 and J usage is TRBJ1-4; D perhaps matches TRBD1 (6 bases). Germline loops: CDR1 MDHEN, CDR2 SYDVKM. The CDR3 length is 14 residues. V was trimmed by 6 bases and J by 4 bases, leaving 12 bases between them. The CDR3 nucleotides read TGTGCCAGCAGCTACTCAGGGGATAATGAAAAACTGTTTTTT. Residues: CASSYSGDNEKLFF.

This clone was counted between two and nine times. This chain connects TRBV12-3 or TRBV12-4 to TRBJ1-5; D gene unclear. V dropped 6 bases and J dropped 4 bases, with 10 bases sitting between them. The CDR3 spans 13 residues. The CDR3 DNA reads TGTGCCAGCAGCGAGGGAGTAAATCAGCCCCAGCATTTT. Residues: CASSEGVNQPQHF.

This clone was counted only a few times. The rearrangement uses TRBV7-9 and TRBJ2-3, with D hard to call. The CDR3 length is 13 residues. V gave up 3 bases and J gave up 3 bases, with 7 bases separating them. The germline V gene has CDR1 SEHNR and CDR2 FQNEAQ (reference sequence). CDR3 residues: CASSFVQTDTQYF. CDR3 nucleotides: TGTGCCAGCAGCTTTGTGCAGACAGATACGCAGTATTTT. Complete variable domain (other parts from reference TRBV7-9 and TRBJ2-3): DTGVSQNPRHKITKRGQNVTFRCDPISEHNRLYWYRQTLGQGPEFLTYFQNEAQLEKSRLLSDRFSAERPKGSFSTLEIQRTEQGDSAMYLCASSFVQTDTQYFGPGTRLTVL.

The chain couples TRBV11-3 to TRBJ2-3; D is possibly TRBD2 (6 bases). The CDR3 runs to 13 residues. Germline loops: CDR1 SGHNT, CDR2 YENEEA. Trimming stripped 5 bases from V and 4 bases from J, with 10 bases between. This chain's CDR3 is CASSLPGADTQYF. The CDR3 DNA follows: TGTGCCAGCAGCCTGCCGGGGGCAGATACGCAGTATTTT.

The V gene is TRBV6-5, the J gene TRBJ2-5, with D maybe TRBD1 (6 bases). CDR1 is MNHEY, CDR2 SVGAGI, per germline. This CDR3 has 15 residues. V lost 2 bases and J 5 bases, leaving 15 bases between the germline ends. CDR3 nucleotides: TGTGCCAGCAGTTACAACAGGGTCCGGGGCGAGACCCAGTACTTC. Translation gives CASSYNRVRGETQYF.

The count of this clone is one. The V and J genes are TRBV27 and TRBJ1-1, with D uncertain. V was cut by 3 bases and J by 4 bases, with 9 bases left in between. The CDR3 is made up of 13 amino acids. Germline V CDR1 and CDR2: MNHEY, SMNVEV (reference sequence). This CDR3 is CASSLMRFTEAFF. The CDR3, as DNA: TGTGCCAGCAGTTTGATGAGATTCACTGAAGCTTTCTTT.

This clone was found a few times. The chain joins TRBV4-1 to TRBJ2-1; the D is unclear. Germline values: CDR1 MGHRA, CDR2 YSYEKL. V lost 0 bases and J 6 bases, leaving 15 bases between the germline ends. This CDR3 spans 16 amino acids. In DNA form, the CDR3 reads TGCGCCAGCAGCCAAGAACCCAGACTCAGAGGCAATGAGCAGTTCTTC. This sequence encodes CASSQEPRLRGNEQFF.

The J gene is TRBJ2-7, the V gene TRBV18, with TRBD2 matching 10 bases. Germline lookup yields CDR1 KGHSH and CDR2 LQKENI. CDR3 size: 14 residues. V shed 6 bases, J shed 2 bases, and the junction held 4 bases outside the gene matches. The CDR3 nucleotides read TGTGCCAGCTCTATAGCGGGAGGAACCTACGAGCAGTACTTC. It encodes CASSIAGGTYEQYF.

The J gene is TRBJ2-3, the V gene TRBV11-2, with D possibly being TRBD2 (6 bases). This CDR3 region has 14 residues. CDR1 and CDR2 from the germline V gene are SGHAT and FQNNGV. Trimming removed 5 bases at V and 0 bases at J, with 9 bases between. The CDR3: CASSDGRSTDTQYF. In nucleotides, the CDR3 is TGTGCCAGCAGCGACGGGAGAAGCACAGATACGCAGTATTTT.

The V and J genes are TRBV28 and TRBJ2-7, with D unclear. Per the germline V gene, CDR1 is MDHEN and CDR2 is SYDVKM. The CDR3 runs to 10 residues. Trimming stripped 8 bases from V and 2 bases from J, with 4 bases between. CDR3 region: CASGPYEQYF. DNA for the CDR3: TGTGCCAGCGGCCCCTACGAGCAGTACTTC.

The chain links TRBV24-1 to TRBJ2-2; TRBD2 matches 11 bases. Unmatched junction bases numbered 7, after V lost 6 bases and J lost 5 bases. Germline CDR1 reads KGHDR; CDR2 reads SFDVKD. CDR3 size: 16 residues. CDR3 sequence reads: CATSHLAGGETGELFF. CDR3 coding DNA: TGTGCCACCAGTCACCTAGCGGGGGGTGAGACCGGGGAGCTGTTTTTT.

The chain employs TRBV28 and TRBJ1-2; D gene ambiguous. Trimming shortened V by 10 bases and J by 8 bases, and 29 bases separated the two germline ends. Germline V gene lookup returns CDR1 MDHEN and CDR2 SYDVKM. CDR3 length: 16 residues. This CDR3 reads CATVEIPASSFWGYTF. The DNA for the CDR3 is TGTGCCACGGTGGAAATACCGGCATCCTCCTTTTGGGGCTACACCTTC.

The chain couples TRBV11-2 to TRBJ1-1; perhaps TRBD1 as D (5 bases). This CDR3 contains 14 residues. The ends were cut back, 3 bases at V and 1 base at J, with 9 bases in the middle. Germline lookup yields CDR1 SGHAT and CDR2 FQNNGV. CDR3 DNA sequence: TGTGCCAGCAGCTTTATTGGACAGAACACTGAAGCTTTCTTT. Protein sequence: CASSFIGQNTEAFF.

In nucleotides, the CDR3 is TGTGCCAGCAGATACGGGACAGCTAATGAAAAACTGTTTTTT. This encodes CASRYGTANEKLFF. The chain combines TRBV28 with TRBJ1-4; TRBD1 aligns across 7 bases. Germline trimming cut 6 bases from V and 3 bases from J; bases unmatched to any gene: 4. The CDR3 has 14 residues. Germline V gene sequence: CDR1 MDHEN, CDR2 SYDVKM.

The CDR3 region has the DNA TGCGCCAGCAGCCAAGATGGACCGGGAGGGAGGAGTAATGAGCAGTTCTTC. Its translation is CASSQDGPGGRSNEQFF. The chain is built from TRBV4-1 and TRBJ2-1, with 8 nucleotides matching TRBD2. The CDR3 has 17 residues. Germline CDR1 MGHRA, CDR2 YSYEKL. J gave up 7 bases and V 0 bases, and 11 bases lay outside the gene matches.

This clone showed up just a few times. V and J are TRBV5-4 and TRBJ2-7; 7 positions agree with TRBD2. Germline trimming cut 4 bases from V and 3 bases from J; bases unmatched to any gene: 10. Germline CDR1 SGHNT, CDR2 YYREEE (reference sequence). CDR3 size: 15 residues. Written as DNA, the CDR3 is TGTGCCAGCAGCCGGGAAAACAGCGGGGTCTACGAGCAGTACTTC. Amino acids: CASSRENSGVYEQYF.